The 16 T cell receptor beta chains below all came from one sample that was sequenced in a study of blood T cells in healthy people across ages. Primers used in a second PCR of about 6 to 11 cycles were a sample-barcoded 5' primer and a J-beta primer mix. TCRdb passed the 5' RACE reads through MiXCR, listing each CDR3 protein once. Among around 870,000 distinct CDR3 sequences listed, about 30% were seen once. Sequenced input: blood. The receptors originated from a woman older than 75 in good health.

A note on this clonotype: This may be a read error, as it is one base from a much larger clone. This chain joins TRBV13 and TRBJ2-1; the D is unclear. The CDR3 is made up of 13 amino acids. From germline, CDR1 is PRHDT and CDR2 FYEKMQ (reference sequence). V was shortened by 11 bases and J by 1 base, with 12 bases between the two germline ends. The CDR3, as DNA: TGTGCCGTCCTCGTCGGATCCTACAATGAGCAGTTCTTC. Amino acids: CAVLVGSYNEQFF.

This clonotype has at least ten counts. This rearrangement joins TRBV5-5 to TRBJ2-7; 8 bases line up with TRBD1. CDR1 is SGHKS and CDR2 is YYEKEE in the germline V gene (reference sequence). The CDR3 consists of 14 residues. Trimming at V came to 4 bases and at J to 3 bases, leaving 6 bases not matched to a gene. The CDR3 nucleotides read TGTGCCAGCAGCACTCAGACAGGGGACTACGAGCAGTACTTC. This encodes CASSTQTGDYEQYF.

This clonotype has a handful of counts. This sequence joins TRBV20-1 and TRBJ1-4; 11 bases match TRBD1. Germline V gene data show CDR1 as DFQATT and CDR2 as SNEGSKA (reference sequence). This CDR3 is built from 15 residues. Trimming removed 2 bases from V and 4 bases from J; junction bases left unmatched: 3. CDR3: CSARSGQGVNEKLFF. In nucleotides, the CDR3 is TGCAGTGCTAGATCGGGACAGGGGGTTAATGAAAAACTGTTTTTT.

There are many counts of this clonotype. The chain employs TRBV6-2 or TRBV6-3 and TRBJ1-2, with D tentatively TRBD1 (5 bases). The CDR3 has 13 residues. Per germline, CDR1 MNHEY and CDR2 SVGEGT. Deletions cut 2 bases from V and 6 bases from J, with 10 bases between. CDR3 sequence reads: CASSYVGQNGYTF. The CDR3 DNA reads as TGTGCCAGCAGTTACGTGGGGCAGAATGGCTACACCTTC.

This clonotype was counted a few times. The genes are TRBV30 and TRBJ2-5; maybe TRBD1 (6 bases). The CDR3 has 15 residues. Germline V gene sequence: CDR1 GTSNPN, CDR2 SVGIG (reference sequence). V was trimmed by 0 bases and J by 1 base, leaving 12 bases between them. CDR3 coding DNA: TGTGCCTGGAGTGTAGGTGGACAGACCCAAGAGACCCAGTACTTC. It yields the protein CAWSVGGQTQETQYF.

The CDR3 sequence is CATRTGPTLNQPQHF. The DNA for the CDR3 is TGTGCCACCAGGACAGGGCCCACTCTCAATCAGCCCCAGCATTTT. This rearrangement joins TRBV10-3 to TRBJ1-5; 8 positions agree with TRBD1. V lost 10 bases to trimming and J lost 3 bases; unmatched junction nucleotides: 11. This CDR3 region has 15 residues. Per the germline V gene, CDR1 is ENHRY and CDR2 is SYGVKD.

This clonotype was observed a handful of times. Written as DNA, the CDR3 is TGTGCCAGCAGCCAAAACGGGTACCACGAGCAGTACTTC. It is translated as CASSQNGYHEQYF. The chain employs TRBV3-1 and TRBJ2-7; D gene uncertain. The V gene's germline CDR1 is LGHDT and CDR2 YNNKEL (reference sequence). V lost 2 bases to trimming and J lost 5 bases, with 10 bases between them. The CDR3 runs to 13 residues.

The V and J genes are TRBV12-3 or TRBV12-4 and TRBJ2-7, with TRBD2 as a possible D gene (7 bases). Trimming shortened V by 5 bases and J by 5 bases, and 19 bases separated the two germline ends. This CDR3 has 15 residues. The CDR3 spells CASSIGLGGADEQYF. DNA of the CDR3: TGTGCCAGCAGTATCGGATTAGGGGGGGCCGACGAGCAGTACTTC.

This CDR3 is CSVGGRESSYEQYF. In DNA, the CDR3 is TGCAGCGTTGGCGGCAGGGAGAGCTCCTACGAGCAGTACTTC. The gene calls are TRBV29-1 and TRBJ2-7, with D perhaps TRBD1 or TRBD2 (5 bases each). The CDR3 sequence is 14 residues long. Germline CDR1 reads SQVTM; CDR2 reads ANQGSEA. The ends were cut back, 4 bases at V and 0 bases at J, with 13 bases in the middle.

The chain links TRBV14 to TRBJ2-7; tentative D call: TRBD2 (5 bases). The CDR3 covers 13 residues. The germline CDR1 and CDR2 sequences are SGHDN and FVKESK. V lost 4 bases and J lost 2, with 9 bases in between. CDR3 sequence reads: CASSRVGAYEQYF. CDR3 bases: TGTGCCAGCAGCCGCGTCGGGGCCTACGAGCAGTACTTC. Filled out from reference TRBV14 and TRBJ2-7, the complete variable domain reads EAGVTQFPSHSVIEKGQTVTLRCDPISGHDNLYWYRRVMGKEIKFLLHFVKESKQDESGMPNNRFLAERTGGTYSTLKVQPAELEDSGVYFCASSRVGAYEQYFGPGTRLTVT.

This chain joins TRBV5-1 and TRBJ1-4; D unresolved. Germline CDR1 is SGHRS and CDR2 is YFSETQ. The CDR3 has 15 residues. Trimming shortened V by 5 bases and J by 0 bases, and 11 bases separated the two germline ends. CDR3: CASRSTGATNEKLFF. The CDR3 bases are TGCGCCAGCAGATCGACGGGTGCAACTAATGAAAAACTGTTTTTT.

This clonotype came up many times. The V call is TRBV5-1, the J call TRBJ2-3, with D maybe TRBD1 (5 bases). V lost 3 bases and J lost 0, with 8 bases in between. This CDR3 region has 14 residues. Germline values: CDR1 SGHRS, CDR2 YFSETQ. The CDR3 loop reads CASSYSGSTDTQYF. The CDR3 DNA is TGCGCCAGCAGCTATTCAGGGAGCACAGATACGCAGTATTTT. Filled out from reference TRBV5-1 and TRBJ2-3, the complete variable domain reads KAGVTQTPRYLIKTRGQQVTLSCSPISGHRSVSWYQQTPGQGLQFLFEYFSETQRNKGNFPGRFSGRQFSNSRSEMNVSTLELGDSALYLCASSYSGSTDTQYFGPGTRLTVL.

This clonotype was seen many times. The genes are TRBV15 and TRBJ2-1; D is ambiguous. The ends were cut back, 0 bases at V and 4 bases at J, with 10 bases in the middle. Germline values: CDR1 LNHNV, CDR2 YYDKDF (reference sequence). The CDR3 sequence is 15 residues long. Written as DNA, the CDR3 is TGTGCCACCAGCAGAGATCTGGGGAAGTACAATGAGCAGTTCTTC. Amino acids: CATSRDLGKYNEQFF.

Comments on this clonotype: A much larger clone lies one base from this, so it may be a read error. The chain employs TRBV5-1 and TRBJ2-1; the D is unclear. The germline CDR1 and CDR2 sequences are SGHRS and YFSETQ. The CDR3 length is 14 residues. V shed 1 base and J shed 5 bases, with 10 bases lying between them. This chain's CDR3 is CASSLLDTDNEQFF. As DNA, the CDR3 is TGCGCCAGCAGCTTGCTCGACACAGACAATGAGCAGTTCTTC.

On this clonotype itself: A much larger clone lies a single base off, so this may be a read error. V is TRBV12-3 or TRBV12-4 and J is TRBJ2-7; 8 bases agree with TRBD2. V was pared by 6 bases and J by 7 bases, with 14 bases of the junction left unmatched. This CDR3 region has 15 residues. This CDR3 reads CASSHNGGVYNEQYF. CDR3 DNA: TGTGCCAGCAGCCACAACGGGGGGGTATACAATGAGCAGTACTTC.

This clonotype was detected a few times. J is TRBJ1-5 and V is TRBV19; D remains ambiguous. CDR3 length equals 12 residues. The V and J ends lost 10 bases and 4 bases respectively, with 11 bases between them. Germline CDR1 and CDR2: LNHDA and SQIVND (reference sequence). The DNA of the CDR3 is TGTGCCACCGGGCCACCGAATCAGCCCCAGCATTTT. The encoded protein is CATGPPNQPQHF.